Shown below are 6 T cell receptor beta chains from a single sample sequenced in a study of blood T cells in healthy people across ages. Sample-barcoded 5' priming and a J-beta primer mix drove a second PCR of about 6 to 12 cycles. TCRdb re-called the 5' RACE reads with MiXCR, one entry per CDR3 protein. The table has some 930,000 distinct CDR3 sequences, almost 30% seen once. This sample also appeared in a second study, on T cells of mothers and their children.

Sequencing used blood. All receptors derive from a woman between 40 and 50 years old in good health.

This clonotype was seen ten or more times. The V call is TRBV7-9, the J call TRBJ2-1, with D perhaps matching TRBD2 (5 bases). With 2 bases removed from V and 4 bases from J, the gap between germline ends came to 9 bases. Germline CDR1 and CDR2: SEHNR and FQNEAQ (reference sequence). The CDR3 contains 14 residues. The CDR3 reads CASSLTPGYNEQFF. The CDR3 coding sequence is TGTGCCAGCAGCTTAACCCCGGGGTACAATGAGCAGTTCTTC.

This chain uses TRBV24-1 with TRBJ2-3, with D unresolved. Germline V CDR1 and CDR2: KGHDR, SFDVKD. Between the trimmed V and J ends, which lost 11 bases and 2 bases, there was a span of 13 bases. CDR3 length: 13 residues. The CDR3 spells CASQHTTTDTQYF. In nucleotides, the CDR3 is TGTGCCAGCCAGCATACTACCACAGATACGCAGTATTTT.

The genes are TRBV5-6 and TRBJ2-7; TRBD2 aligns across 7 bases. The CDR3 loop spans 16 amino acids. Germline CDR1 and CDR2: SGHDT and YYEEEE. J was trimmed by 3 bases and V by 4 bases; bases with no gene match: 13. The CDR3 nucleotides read TGTGCCAGCAGCCAATTCCCCCGGGGAGGGTGCTACGAGCAGTACTTC. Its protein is CASSQFPRGGCYEQYF.

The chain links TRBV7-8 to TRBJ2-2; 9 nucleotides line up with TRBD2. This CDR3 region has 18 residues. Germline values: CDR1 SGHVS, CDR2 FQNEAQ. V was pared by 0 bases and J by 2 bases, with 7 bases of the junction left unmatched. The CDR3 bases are TGTGCCAGCAGCTTAGCAGCCCTAGCGGGGCTTAACACCGGGGAGCTGTTTTTT. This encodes CASSLAALAGLNTGELFF.

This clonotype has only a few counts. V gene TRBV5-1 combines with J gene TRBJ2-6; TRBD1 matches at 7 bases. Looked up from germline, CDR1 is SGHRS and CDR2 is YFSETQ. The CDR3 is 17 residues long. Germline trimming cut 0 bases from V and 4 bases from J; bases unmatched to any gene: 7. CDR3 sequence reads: CASSLAPTGAGANVLTF. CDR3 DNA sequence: TGCGCCAGCAGCTTGGCTCCCACAGGGGCAGGGGCCAACGTCCTGACTTTC.

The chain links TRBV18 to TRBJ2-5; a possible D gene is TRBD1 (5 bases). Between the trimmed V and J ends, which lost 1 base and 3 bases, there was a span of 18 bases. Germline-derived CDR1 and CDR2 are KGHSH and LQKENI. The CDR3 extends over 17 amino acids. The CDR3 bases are TGTGCCAGCTCACCACGGATCAACAAACCGGACAAAGAGACCCAGTACTTC. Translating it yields CASSPRINKPDKETQYF.